A selection of T cell receptor beta chains follows, all from one sample in a study of T cell changes during pregnancy in multiple sclerosis. Method: immunoSEQ multiplex PCR; TCRdb's copy keeps in-frame clones and lacks some. Among 38,000 or so clones, 90% to 95% were seen once, and the ten largest hold 0.35% to 0.45%. The sequences come from CD4+ T cells from peripheral blood mononuclear cells, collected in the first trimester of pregnancy. The origin of the receptors is a female donor with multiple sclerosis, enrolled in a pregnancy study. CDR3s include the opening cysteine and the closing phenylalanine or tryptophan. Fields, in order: CDR3 protein, CDR3 DNA, D gene, CDR3 length, V gene, J gene, clone size. A D gene is named only where the DNA matches it firmly. Not all rows give a size; the values are once, few, many and, for expanded clones, a class.

CDR3aa: CASSLGALATQQITDTQYF; CDR3nt: TGCGCCAGCAGCTTGGGGGCACTAGCGACCCAGCAGATCACAGATACGCAGTATTTT; d_gene: TRBD2; len: 19; v_gene: TRBV5-1; j_gene: TRBJ2-3; abundance: .
CDR3aa: CASSPRAGNQPQHF; CDR3nt: TGTGCCAGCAGCCCGCGGGCAGGCAATCAGCCCCAGCATTTT; d_gene: .; len: 14; v_gene: TRBV7-8; j_gene: TRBJ1-5; abundance: .
CDR3aa: CASSLSAIDLQPQHF; CDR3nt: TGTGCCAGCAGCTTGTCCGCGATCGATTTACAGCCCCAGCATTTT; d_gene: .; len: 15; v_gene: TRBV5-5; j_gene: TRBJ1-5; abundance: once
CDR3aa: CASSSGGWTDTQYF; CDR3nt: TGCGCCAGCAGCTCGGGGGGCTGGACAGATACGCAGTATTTT; d_gene: .; len: 14; v_gene: TRBV5-1; j_gene: TRBJ2-3; abundance: .
CDR3aa: CASSFLYPGQGGGYTF; CDR3nt: TGTGCCAGCAGTTTCCTGTATCCTGGACAGGGCGGAGGCTACACCTTC; d_gene: TRBD1; len: 16; v_gene: TRBV28; j_gene: TRBJ1-2; abundance: .
CDR3aa: CASSLDGLAGQETQYF; CDR3nt: TGCGCCAGCAGCTTGGACGGACTAGCGGGGCAAGAGACCCAGTACTTC; d_gene: TRBD2; len: 16; v_gene: TRBV5-1; j_gene: TRBJ2-5; abundance: .
CDR3aa: CASNPVGRGDEQFF; CDR3nt: TGTGCCAGCAACCCGGTCGGGAGAGGGGATGAGCAGTTCTTC; d_gene: .; len: 14; v_gene: TRBV2; j_gene: TRBJ2-1; abundance: .
CDR3aa: CASRGAKGYTF; CDR3nt: TGTGCCAGCAGAGGGGCCAAGGGCTACACCTTC; d_gene: .; len: 11; v_gene: TRBV9; j_gene: TRBJ1-2; abundance: .
CDR3aa: CASSFTAGYGYTF; CDR3nt: TGCGCCAGCAGCTTTACAGCGGGCTATGGCTACACCTTC; d_gene: .; len: 13; v_gene: TRBV5-1; j_gene: TRBJ1-2; abundance: once
CDR3aa: CASSRVAGYTDTQYF; CDR3nt: TGTGCCAGCAGTCGGGTAGCGGGATACACAGATACGCAGTATTTT; d_gene: TRBD2; len: 15; v_gene: TRBV27; j_gene: TRBJ2-3; abundance: .